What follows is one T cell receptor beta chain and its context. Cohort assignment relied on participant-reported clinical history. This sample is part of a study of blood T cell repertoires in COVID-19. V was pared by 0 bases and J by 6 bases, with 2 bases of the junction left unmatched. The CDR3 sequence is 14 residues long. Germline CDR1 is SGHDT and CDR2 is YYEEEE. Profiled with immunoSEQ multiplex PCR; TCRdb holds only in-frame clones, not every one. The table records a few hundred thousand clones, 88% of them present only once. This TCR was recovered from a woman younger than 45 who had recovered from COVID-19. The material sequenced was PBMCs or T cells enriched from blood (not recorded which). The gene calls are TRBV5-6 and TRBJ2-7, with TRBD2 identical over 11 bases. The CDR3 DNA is TGTGCCAGCAGCTTGGGACTAGCGGGGAGCGAGCAGTACTTC. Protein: CASSLGLAGSEQYF.